A selection of T cell receptor beta chains follows, all from one sample in a study of early T cells in non-severe SARS-CoV-2 infection. Via MiXCR, TCRdb re-called the 5' RACE reads, giving one row per CDR3 protein. The repertoire consists of roughly 51,000 distinct CDR3 sequences, with around 10% occurring once and the leading ten covering 10%. Sequencing was performed on whole blood. These receptors came from an adult who was a healthcare worker with PCR-confirmed SARS-CoV-2 infection or an uninfected control (not recorded which). Each CDR3 is given with its conserved first and last residue. Each record gives: J gene, V gene, clone size, D gene, CDR3 protein, CDR3 DNA. A D gene is named only where the DNA matches it firmly. Expanded clones are given a class, and other clones once, few, many or no size at all.

TRBJ2-1 | TRBV5-6 | few | . | CASSSSFYSNEQFF | TGTGCCAGCAGCTCCTCCTTCTATTCCAATGAGCAGTTCTTC
TRBJ2-5 | TRBV20-1 | many | . | CSARSEQETQYF | TGCAGTGCTAGATCCGAACAAGAGACCCAGTACTTC
TRBJ2-7 | TRBV6-1 | many | . | CASRQGAGGEQYF | TGTGCCAGCAGGCAGGGGGCGGGGGGCGAGCAGTACTTC
TRBJ2-5 | TRBV18 | few | TRBD2 | CASSPTGGGQETQYF | TGTGCCAGCTCACCTACGGGGGGAGGCCAAGAGACCCAGTACTTC
TRBJ1-4 | TRBV4-1 | . | . | CASSQDGQGNEKLFF | TGCGCCAGCAGCCAAGATGGGCAGGGGAATGAAAAACTGTTTTTT
TRBJ2-2 | TRBV2 | few | . | CASSMRDATGELFF | TGTGCCAGCAGTATGCGGGACGCCACCGGGGAGCTGTTTTTT
TRBJ2-1 | TRBV5-1 | many | . | CASSSTSRGSYNEQFF | TGCGCCAGCAGCTCGACTAGTCGAGGCTCCTACAATGAGCAGTTCTTC
TRBJ2-5 | TRBV5-1 | many | . | CASSLGDPRETQYF | TGCGCCAGCAGCTTGGGGGACCCCCGAGAGACCCAGTACTTC
TRBJ2-1 | TRBV19 | many | TRBD1 | CASSFGTGSNEQFF | TGTGCCAGTAGTTTCGGGACAGGGAGTAATGAGCAGTTCTTC
TRBJ2-6 | TRBV6-1 | . | . | CASSLQGSGANVLTF | TGTGCCAGCAGCTTACAGGGCTCTGGGGCCAACGTCCTGACTTTC
TRBJ2-3 | TRBV10-2 | many | . | CASLGGSTDTQYF | TGCGCCAGCTTGGGCGGAAGCACAGATACGCAGTATTTT
TRBJ2-3 | TRBV7-9 | many | . | CASSLNAGMDTQYF | TGTGCCAGCAGCTTAAACGCGGGAATGGATACGCAGTATTTT
TRBJ2-5 | TRBV29-1 | many | . | CSGAGTGQTQYF | TGCAGCGGCGCCGGGACGGGGCAGACCCAGTACTTC
TRBJ1-5 | TRBV12-3/TRBV12-4 | many | . | CASSFVGNQPQHF | TGTGCCAGCAGTTTTGTTGGCAATCAGCCCCAGCATTTT
TRBJ2-1 | TRBV5-4 | . | TRBD2 | CASSFRAGADNEQFF | TGTGCCAGCAGCTTTAGAGCGGGAGCCGACAATGAGCAGTTCTTC
TRBJ2-7 | TRBV3-1 | many | . | CASSRGTVTYEQYF | TGTGCCAGCAGCCGAGGGACGGTCACCTACGAGCAGTACTTC
TRBJ2-7 | TRBV5-1 | many | TRBD2 | CASSFGRLADEQYF | TGCGCCAGCAGCTTTGGTCGACTAGCGGACGAGCAGTACTTC
TRBJ2-3 | TRBV5-1 | many | . | CASRKADTQYF | TGCGCCAGCAGGAAGGCAGATACGCAGTATTTT
TRBJ2-3 | TRBV12-3/TRBV12-4 | many | TRBD2 | CASRRSGREDTQYF | TGTGCCAGCAGGCGTAGCGGGAGGGAAGATACGCAGTATTTT
TRBJ1-2 | TRBV20-1 | . | . | CSAHDSYGYTF | TGCAGTGCTCACGATAGTTATGGCTACACCTTC
TRBJ1-5 | TRBV4-1 | many | TRBD1 | CASSRTILRGPNQPQHF | TGCGCCAGCAGCCGAACAATCCTAAGGGGGCCTAATCAGCCCCAGCATTTT
TRBJ1-1 | TRBV7-9 | few | . | CASSLEVTTEAFF | TGTGCCAGCAGCTTGGAGGTGACCACTGAAGCTTTCTTT
TRBJ2-7 | TRBV11-2 | many | . | CASSIAGGHLSYEQYF | TGTGCCAGCAGCATCGCCGGGGGGCACCTCTCCTACGAGCAGTACTTC
TRBJ1-4 | TRBV5-3 | few | . | CARSTEGTNEKLFF | TGTGCCAGAAGCACAGAGGGGACTAATGAAAAACTGTTTTTT
TRBJ2-1 | TRBV29-1 | . | TRBD2 | CSVYQAGVFRNEQFF | TGCAGCGTCTACCAGGCGGGAGTTTTCAGGAATGAGCAGTTCTTC
TRBJ2-7 | TRBV27 | few | TRBD1 | CASSFTDRVSYEQYF | TGTGCCAGCAGTTTCACCGACAGGGTTTCCTACGAGCAGTACTTC
TRBJ2-2 | TRBV10-1 | many | . | CASSGPLGSGELFF | TGCGCCAGCTCCGGGCCTCTGGGCTCCGGGGAGCTGTTTTTT
TRBJ1-3 | TRBV7-6 | many | . | CASSQNSQNTIYF | TGTGCCAGCAGCCAAAACTCCCAGAACACCATATATTTT
TRBJ2-5 | TRBV5-1 | few | TRBD2 | CASSLALAGNQETQYF | TGCGCCAGCAGCTTGGCACTAGCGGGTAACCAAGAGACCCAGTACTTC
TRBJ1-4 | TRBV12-3/TRBV12-4 | few | . | CASSSPASGGEKLFF | TGTGCCAGCAGTTCCCCGGCCTCTGGGGGGGAAAAACTGTTTTTT
TRBJ2-3 | TRBV29-1 | few | . | CSVDDGPTDTQYF | TGCAGCGTTGACGACGGACCCACAGATACGCAGTATTTT
TRBJ2-3 | TRBV9 | . | TRBD1 | CATDRVGTDTQYF | TGTGCCACCGACAGGGTAGGCACAGATACGCAGTATTTT
TRBJ1-5 | TRBV20-1 | . | . | CSAQPGGVSNQPQHF | TGCAGTGCCCAACCGGGCGGGGTTAGCAATCAGCCCCAGCATTTT
TRBJ2-5 | TRBV10-3 | . | . | CAISEGQRQETQYF | TGTGCCATCAGTGAGGGACAACGACAAGAGACCCAGTACTTC
TRBJ1-2 | TRBV30 | many | . | CAWSVGPTYGYTF | TGTGCCTGGAGCGTGGGACCGACCTATGGCTACACCTTC
TRBJ2-3 | TRBV2 | . | . | CASSVGRTDTQYF | TGTGCCAGCAGTGTTGGGAGGACAGATACGCAGTATTTT
TRBJ2-1 | TRBV29-1 | few | . | CSVEVALFF | TGCAGCGTTGAGGTAGCCCTGTTCTTC
TRBJ2-5 | TRBV28 | few | TRBD1 | CASSKTGGKETQYF | TGTGCCAGCAGTAAGACAGGGGGCAAGGAGACCCAGTACTTC
TRBJ2-2 | TRBV7-6 | few | . | CASSLLPGQNTGELFF | TGTGCCAGCAGCTTACTTCCGGGACAGAACACCGGGGAGCTGTTTTTT
TRBJ1-1 | TRBV5-1 | . | . | CASSLGGGMNTEAFF | TGCGCCAGCAGCTTGGGCGGCGGGATGAACACTGAAGCTTTCTTT
TRBJ2-4 | TRBV19 | few | . | CASSDGGGGNIQYF | TGTGCCAGTAGTGACGGAGGAGGGGGGAACATTCAGTACTTC
TRBJ2-7 | TRBV28 | few | . | CASRIQGYEQYF | TGTGCCAGCAGGATCCAGGGGTACGAGCAGTACTTC
TRBJ2-3 | TRBV12-3/TRBV12-4 | many | TRBD1 | CASSGTASTDTQYF | TGTGCCAGCAGTGGGACAGCCAGCACAGATACGCAGTATTTT
TRBJ2-6 | TRBV4-1 | many | . | CASSQGVTGISGANVLTF | TGCGCCAGCAGCCAAGGTGTTACAGGGATCTCTGGGGCCAACGTCCTGACTTTC
TRBJ2-2 | TRBV10-2 | few | TRBD1 | CASSAQGAGELFF | TGCGCCAGCAGTGCACAGGGGGCCGGGGAGCTGTTTTTT
TRBJ2-5 | TRBV12-5 | . | . | CASGFPGPGETQYF | TGTGCTAGTGGTTTTCCGGGGCCGGGAGAGACCCAGTACTTC
TRBJ1-1 | TRBV10-1 | few | . | CASSAAGSRNTEAFF | TGCGCCAGCAGTGCCGCGGGGAGTCGGAACACTGAAGCTTTCTTT
TRBJ2-5 | TRBV4-1 | few | TRBD2 | CASSHYGTSGRGGQETQYF | TGCGCCAGCAGTCATTACGGGACTAGCGGGAGAGGAGGGCAAGAGACCCAGTACTTC
TRBJ2-3 | TRBV29-1 | many | TRBD2 | CSVEDRFSGTSDTQYF | TGCAGCGTTGAAGATCGGTTTAGCGGGACCTCAGATACGCAGTATTTT
TRBJ2-7 | TRBV14 | many | TRBD2 | CASSQDRRGAQYF | TGTGCCAGCAGCCAAGATAGGCGGGGGGCACAGTACTTC
TRBJ1-1 | TRBV28 | many | TRBD1 | CASSLTQGVNTEAFF | TGTGCCAGCAGTTTAACCCAGGGGGTGAACACTGAAGCTTTCTTT
TRBJ1-1 | TRBV5-6 | . | TRBD1 | CASSFKGQGDTEAFF | TGTGCCAGCAGCTTCAAGGGACAGGGGGACACTGAAGCTTTCTTT
TRBJ2-5 | TRBV12-3/TRBV12-4 | many | . | CASSFLTDQETQYF | TGTGCCAGCAGTTTCTTAACAGACCAAGAGACCCAGTACTTC
TRBJ2-3 | TRBV29-1 | few | . | CSVGGASGSTDTQYF | TGCAGCGTTGGGGGAGCAAGCGGAAGCACAGATACGCAGTATTTT
TRBJ2-7 | TRBV7-8 | many | . | CASSLSYYEQYF | TGTGCCAGCAGCTTATCGTACTACGAGCAGTACTTC
TRBJ2-1 | TRBV7-8 | many | . | CASSRGPGRGSTAEQFF | TGTGCCAGCAGCCGAGGGCCAGGGCGCGGGTCGACGGCCGAGCAGTTCTTC
TRBJ1-1 | TRBV7-9 | few | . | CASSSQADTEAFF | TGTGCCAGCAGCTCCCAGGCGGACACTGAAGCTTTCTTT
TRBJ1-2 | TRBV5-4 | few | . | CASSLFQGNYGYTF | TGTGCCAGCAGCTTGTTTCAGGGTAACTATGGCTACACCTTC
TRBJ2-5 | TRBV29-1 | few | . | CSVGSKGGLKETQYF | TGCAGCGTTGGATCCAAAGGGGGGCTAAAAGAGACCCAGTACTTC
TRBJ2-7 | TRBV6-6 | . | . | CVSIPRGVTYEQYF | TGTGTCAGCATCCCTAGGGGGGTAACCTACGAGCAGTACTTC